This T cell receptor (beta chain) stems from a study of T cells in Graves' hyperthyroidism and ophthalmopathy. General study results and limits: Patients with ophthalmopathy were separated from those with stable hyperthyroidism by a 13 V-J model.

Trimming removed 2 bases from V and 2 bases from J; junction bases left unmatched: 1. This CDR3 comprises 14 residues. Germline V CDR1 and CDR2: SQVTM, ANQGSEA. This clonotype was recorded a few times. Its antigen is unidentified. Patients counted as stable if ophthalmopathy did not develop within 18 months. Each diagnosis was grounded in clinical symptoms, serum thyroxine and TRAb, thyroid ultrasound, and orbital computed tomography. Amplified TCR beta CDR3 regions came from RNA transcripts. During a first-round RT-PCR of the TCR CDR3, the HTBI primer set was used. TCRdb called the multiplex PCR reads again in MiXCR, with one record for every CDR3 protein. The repertoire includes under 250,000 distinct CDR3 sequences, 17% of them detected once, and approximately 56% sits in the top ten.

The source material was blood. This sequence was found in a woman between 45 and 60 years old with Graves' hyperthyroidism. The genes are TRBV29-1 and TRBJ2-5, with 11 bases matching TRBD1. The CDR3: CSVERDRGQETQYF. DNA of the CDR3: TGCAGCGTTGAACGGGACAGGGGGCAAGAGACCCAGTACTTC.